This T cell receptor (beta chain) appears in the sequencing data of a study of response to subunit inactivated influenza vaccine. Germline values: CDR1 LGHNA, CDR2 YSLEER. V lost 2 bases, J lost 2 bases, and 2 bases stayed unmatched. The CDR3 is 14 amino acids. About this clonotype itself: Its antigen is currently unknown.

Study results and caveats: Every seasonal influenza vaccination brings in few new T cells, the authors suggested.

TCRdb redid the calling of the RT-PCR reads with MiXCR, one entry per CDR3 protein. Of more than 150,000 distinct CDR3 sequences in the sample, around 9.2% were seen once. Sequencing used non-naive T cells sorted from PBMCs, obtained on the day of vaccination. This clonotype originated in a man in his fifties who received an inactivated influenza vaccine. V is TRBV4-3 and J is TRBJ2-5, with TRBD1 identical over 7 bases. The CDR3 region is CASSQRQGQETQYF. The CDR3, as DNA: TGCGCCAGCAGCCAAAGACAGGGTCAAGAGACCCAGTACTTC.